Sequencing of this T cell receptor beta chain was carried out in a study of T cells expressing NK-cell markers. This CDR3 region has 12 residues. Germline CDR1 reads MNHEY; CDR2 reads SVGAGI. One entry per CDR3 protein, without DNA, is what TCRdb gives after re-calling the 5' RACE reads. The sample holds a few hundred thousand distinct CDR3 sequences. The sample comprised blood T cells: a sorted CD56 or NKG2C T cell subset, CD4+ or CD8+ T cells, or bulk PBMC T cells (not recorded which). The chain joins TRBV6-5 to TRBJ2-7. This TCR was recovered from a man aged 18-75 years in good health. CDR3 in amino acids: CASRDHGHEQYF.